This TCR beta chain stems from a study of blood T cell repertoires in COVID-19. This clone is a singleton in its sample. Symptom resolution, clearance, or two negative PCRs marked donors in Cohort 3 as recovered. Produced via immunoSEQ multiplex PCR; TCRdb's table is partial and in-frame only. The table has roughly 400,000 clones, 80% to 90% seen once; the top ten hold about 9.4%. The germline V gene has CDR1 SGHNT and CDR2 YENEEA. The germline V and J ends were trimmed by 4 bases and 0 bases, with 13 bases remaining between them. The CDR3 sequence is 16 residues long. The J gene is TRBJ1-5, the V gene TRBV11-3; D uncertain. The clonotype comes from a woman in her 50s who had recovered from COVID-19. The sample consisted of PBMCs or T cells enriched from blood (not recorded which). The CDR3 coding sequence is TGTGCCAGCAGCTACGAGGGTGGGGATAGCAATCAGCCCCAGCATTTT. Protein: CASSYEGGDSNQPQHF.